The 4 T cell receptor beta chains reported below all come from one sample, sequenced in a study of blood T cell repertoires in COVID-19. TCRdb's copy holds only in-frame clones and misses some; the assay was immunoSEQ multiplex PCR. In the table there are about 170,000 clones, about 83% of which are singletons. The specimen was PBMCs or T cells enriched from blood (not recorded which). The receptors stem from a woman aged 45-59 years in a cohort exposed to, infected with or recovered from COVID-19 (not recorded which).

CDR3 bases: TGTGCCAGCAGCTTAGAGGTCCTAGCGGGGGGGCGATGGGTGTTCTTC. Amino acids: CASSLEVLAGGRWVFF. This rearrangement joins TRBV7-2 to TRBJ2-1; TRBD2 matches 12 bases. The CDR3 has 16 residues. V lost 1 base to trimming and J lost 15 bases; unmatched junction nucleotides: 13. Germline CDR1 SGHTA, CDR2 FQGNSA.

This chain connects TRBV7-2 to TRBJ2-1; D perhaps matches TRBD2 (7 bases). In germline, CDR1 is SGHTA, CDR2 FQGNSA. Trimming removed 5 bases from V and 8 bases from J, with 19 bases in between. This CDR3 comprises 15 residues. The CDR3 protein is CASSPNDGGRDEQFF. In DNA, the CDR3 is TGTGCCAGCAGCCCCAATGACGGGGGGCGGGATGAGCAGTTCTTC.

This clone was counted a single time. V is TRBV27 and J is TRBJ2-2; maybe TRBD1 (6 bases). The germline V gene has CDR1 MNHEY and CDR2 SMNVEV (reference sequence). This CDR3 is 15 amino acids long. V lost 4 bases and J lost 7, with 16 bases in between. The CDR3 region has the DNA TGTGCCAGCAGTTCCCGGCAGGGGTATGGCGGGGAGCTGTTTTTT. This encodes CASSSRQGYGGELFF.

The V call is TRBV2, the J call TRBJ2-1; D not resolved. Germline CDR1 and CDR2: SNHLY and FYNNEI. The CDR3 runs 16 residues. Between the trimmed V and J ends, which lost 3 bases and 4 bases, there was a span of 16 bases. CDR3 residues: CASSDHEPGWYNEQFF. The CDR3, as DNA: TGTGCCAGCAGTGATCACGAGCCCGGTTGGTACAATGAGCAGTTCTTC.